These 5 T cell receptor beta chains came from one sample sequenced in a study of regulatory T cells in long-lasting Graves disease. The time point denotes: persistent/refractory GD, antithyroid drugs over 5 years with positive TRAb. The TCR library was made from RNA that had been extracted from PBMCs in TRIzol. Combining iRepertoire HTBI primers with Arm-PCR of CDR3 regions, the authors built TCR beta libraries. TCRdb analysed the multiplex PCR reads with MiXCR anew, one entry per CDR3 protein. Among 650,000 to 850,000 distinct CDR3 sequences, around 30% were seen once, and the ten largest hold 40% to 55%. This sample comprised peripheral blood mononuclear cells (PBMCs), obtained when the disease was refractory, from a patient treated with antithyroid drugs. The receptor set was obtained from a female donor with Graves disease.

The chain links TRBV7-3 to TRBJ2-2; D unclear. Germline loops: CDR1 SGHTA, CDR2 FQGTGA. CDR3 size: 18 residues. The ends were cut back, 5 bases at V and 4 bases at J, with 23 bases in the middle. The CDR3 region is CASSPKRMAETSTGELFF. The CDR3 bases are TGTGCCAGCAGCCCTAAAAGGATGGCAGAGACGAGCACCGGGGAGCTGTTTTTT.

The V and J genes are TRBV5-1 and TRBJ1-4; TRBD1 might be the D (5 bases). The CDR3 runs 14 residues. Per the germline V gene, CDR1 is SGHRS and CDR2 is YFSETQ. V gave up 6 bases and J gave up 8 bases, with 17 bases separating them. The CDR3 sequence: CASNNGDLHEKLFF. The CDR3 region has the DNA TGCGCCAGCAACAACGGGGACTTACACGAAAAACTGTTTTTT.

V gene TRBV29-1 combines with J gene TRBJ1-2, with D hard to call. V dropped 3 bases and J dropped 6 bases, with 20 bases sitting between them. This CDR3 region has 15 residues. The V gene's germline CDR1 is SQVTM and CDR2 ANQGSEA. DNA for the CDR3: TGCAGCGTTGACGACTTCAGCACGCAAAAACATGGCTACACCTTC. Its protein product is CSVDDFSTQKHGYTF.

The rearrangement joins TRBV19 to TRBJ1-3; maybe TRBD1 (6 bases). CDR1 and CDR2 from the germline V gene are LNHDA and SQIVND (reference sequence). The CDR3 length is 13 residues. V was clipped by 7 bases and J by 1 base, with 8 bases between them. The CDR3 sequence is CASTQGSGNTIYF. CDR3 sequence (DNA): TGTGCCAGTACACAGGGTTCTGGAAACACCATATATTTT.

This clonotype was counted many times. The chain is built from TRBV11-2 and TRBJ2-5, with D unresolved. Germline V gene sequence: CDR1 SGHAT, CDR2 FQNNGV. The V and J ends lost 0 bases and 7 bases respectively, with 6 bases between them. The CDR3 runs to 12 residues. DNA of the CDR3: TGTGCCAGCAGCTTAGAACCCCGGACCCAGTACTTC. Translated: CASSLEPRTQYF.